This T cell receptor beta chain was obtained from a study of shared T cell receptors in the human thymus. Sequencing was performed with immunoSEQ multiplex PCR; in TCRdb, only in-frame clones are kept and a portion is missing. The sample shows approximately 730,000 clones, 70% to 90% of them seen only once. Germline V gene sequence: CDR1 SGHTA, CDR2 FQGNSA. The CDR3 totals 16 residues. V lost 5 bases and J lost 3, with 20 bases in between. The data were also submitted as part of a second study, on human thymus T cells. That publication notes: Corrective surgery for congenital heart defects was being performed on the healthy Finnish infants who served as donors. The study used thymus tissue resected during corrective heart surgery. Usage of V and J genes appeared biased in thymic and blood repertoires. Thymic repertoires overlap heavily among unrelated individuals, related research has reported.

This chain uses TRBV7-2 with TRBJ2-7; D might be TRBD1 (6 bases). Sequences were obtained from thymocytes. This sequence originates from a girl less than two years old with a congenital heart defect. CDR3 nucleotide sequence: TGTGCCAGCAGCGATCCCAGGGGCTGGCCCCTCTACGAGCAGTACTTC. Its protein is CASSDPRGWPLYEQYF.